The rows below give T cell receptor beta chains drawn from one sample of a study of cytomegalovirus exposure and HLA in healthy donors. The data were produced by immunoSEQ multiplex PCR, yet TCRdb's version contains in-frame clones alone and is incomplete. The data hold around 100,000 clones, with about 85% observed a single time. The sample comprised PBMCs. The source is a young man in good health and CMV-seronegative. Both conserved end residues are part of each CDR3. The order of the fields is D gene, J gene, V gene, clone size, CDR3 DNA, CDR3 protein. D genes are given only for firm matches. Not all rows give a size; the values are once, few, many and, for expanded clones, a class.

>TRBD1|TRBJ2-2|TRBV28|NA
TGTGCCAGCAGTTTACGACAGGGGGCAAACGGGGAGCTGTTTTTT
CASSLRQGANGELFF
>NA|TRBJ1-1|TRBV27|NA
TGTGCCAGCACCTCACCGGGGGGCACTGAAGCTTTCTTT
CASTSPGGTEAFF
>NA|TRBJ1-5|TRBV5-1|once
TGCGCCAGCAGCCTGCACTTACTGGACACCCAGAGGAATCAGCCCCAGCATTTT
CASSLHLLDTQRNQPQHF
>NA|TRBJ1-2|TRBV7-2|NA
TGTGCCAGCAGCTTAGATCCTACTGATGGCTACACCTTC
CASSLDPTDGYTF
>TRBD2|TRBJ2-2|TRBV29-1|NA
TGCAGCGTTGGAGTTGGACTAGCGAACACCGGGGAGCTGTTTTTT
CSVGVGLANTGELFF
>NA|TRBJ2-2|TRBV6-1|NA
TGTGCCAGCAGTGTGGAGGGAAGTAGGGGGGAGCTGTTTTTT
CASSVEGSRGELFF
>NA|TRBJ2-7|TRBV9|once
TGTGCCAGCAGCGTAGATGGCCACCCTAGCAGCTCCTACGAGCAGTACTTC
CASSVDGHPSSSYEQYF
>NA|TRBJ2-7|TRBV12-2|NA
TGTGCAAGTCGCTGGCAACTTTCCGGGACTAGCGGGAGCCACGAGCAGTACTTC
CASRWQLSGTSGSHEQYF
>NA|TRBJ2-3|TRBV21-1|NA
TGTGCCCCATCGGGGGGCTCCCTCACACGGGATACGCAGTATTTT
CAPSGGSLTRDTQYF
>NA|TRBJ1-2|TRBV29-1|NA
TGCAGCGTCATACAGAATAACTATGGCTACACCTTC
CSVIQNNYGYTF
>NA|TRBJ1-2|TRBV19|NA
TGTGCCAGTAGGGAGACAGATTCTAACTATGGCTACACCTTC
CASRETDSNYGYTF
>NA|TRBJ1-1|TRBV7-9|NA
TGTGCCAGCAGCTCCAACTCGAACACTGAAGCTTTCTTT
CASSSNSNTEAFF
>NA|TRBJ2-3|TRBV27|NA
TGTGCCAGCAGTTTACATCCAGATACGCAGTATTTT
CASSLHPDTQYF
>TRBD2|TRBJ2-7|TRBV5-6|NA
TGTGCCAGCAGCCTAGCGGGAACCCCTGGGTACGAGCAGTACTTC
CASSLAGTPGYEQYF